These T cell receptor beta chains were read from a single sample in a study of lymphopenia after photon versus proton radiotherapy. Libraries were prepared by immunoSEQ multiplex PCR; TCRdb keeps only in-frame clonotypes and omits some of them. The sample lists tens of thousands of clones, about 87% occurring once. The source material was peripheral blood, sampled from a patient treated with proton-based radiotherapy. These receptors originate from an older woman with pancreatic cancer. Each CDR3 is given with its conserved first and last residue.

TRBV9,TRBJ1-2,CASSQEGPRGYGYTF
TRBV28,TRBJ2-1,CAGQQGEGEQFF
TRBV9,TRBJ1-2,CASSPGGGLDGYTF
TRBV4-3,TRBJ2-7,CASSQVASLGSYEQYF
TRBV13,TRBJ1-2,CASSPGTANYGYTF
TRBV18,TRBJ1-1,CASSPLGQDTEAFF
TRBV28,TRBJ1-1,CASIISGGNTEAFF
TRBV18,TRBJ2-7,CASSPHLGGEQYF
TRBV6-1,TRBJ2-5,CASSERDFRLAGDPLGETQYF
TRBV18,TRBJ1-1,CSSSPRGAGTGTEAFF
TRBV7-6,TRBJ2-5,CASSPFNTGPQETQYF
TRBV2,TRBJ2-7,CASSEGGGKGYEQYF